A selection of T cell receptor beta chains follows, all from one sample in a study of primary melanoma T cells and metastatic recurrence. Profiling relied on immunoSEQ multiplex PCR, and the TCRdb table lists in-frame clones only, not all of them. The sample includes several hundred clones, about four fifths of them seen just once. The specimen sequenced was melanoma tumor tissue. These receptors came from a human donor with melanoma. CDR3s include the opening cysteine and the closing phenylalanine or tryptophan. A D gene is named only where the DNA matches it firmly. Clone size is stated in some rows and not others, as once, few, many or a class when expanded.

j_call d_call clone_size v_call cdr3_nt cdr3_aa
TRBJ2-1 . . TRBV1 TGCGCCAGCAGCCAGGGGACAGGGAGCTACAATGAGCAGTTCTTC CASSQGTGSYNEQFF
TRBJ2-2 . . TRBV6-4 TGTGCCAGCAGTGCGAGACCGGGAACCGGGGAGCTGTTTTTT CASSARPGTGELFF
TRBJ2-7 . . TRBV6-8 TGTGCCAGCAGTTACCGGGGATGGGTCTACGAGCAGTACTTC CASSYRGWVYEQYF
TRBJ2-3 TRBD2 . TRBV19 TGTGCCTCGACGGGGAGCGGGGGGGCTTTAGATACGCAGTATTTT CASTGSGGALDTQYF
TRBJ2-7 TRBD2 . TRBV6-8 TGTGCCACCCGCTTCGGGGCCACCGGGACTAGCGGTATCGAGCAGTACTTC CATRFGATGTSGIEQYF
TRBJ1-2 . . TRBV30 TGTGTCTGGAGGCAGATCGACTATGGCTACACCTTC CVWRQIDYGYTF
TRBJ2-4 . . TRBV28 TGTGCCAGCAGTTTAGCGGGGACAGACAAAAACATTCAGTACTTC CASSLAGTDKNIQYF
TRBJ2-1 TRBD2 few TRBV11-3 TGTGCCAGCAGCTATAAAGTCTGGCGGGAGGCCCCGAGCTCCTACAATGAGCAGTTCTTC CASSYKVWREAPSSYNEQFF
TRBJ2-3 . once TRBV9 TGTGCCAGCACCCAGGGGGGAAACACAGATACGCAGTATTTT CASTQGGNTDTQYF
TRBJ1-1 . . TRBV11-3 TGTGCCAGCAGCTTACAGGGGCTCGGCACTGAAGCTTTCTTT CASSLQGLGTEAFF
TRBJ2-3 . . TRBV23-1 TGCGCCAGCAGCCAAGTGGTGGGCAGAAACACAGATACGCAGTATTTT CASSQVVGRNTDTQYF
TRBJ2-3 TRBD2 . TRBV19 TGTGCCAGTAGGACTAGCGGGAGTGATACGCAGTATTTT CASRTSGSDTQYF
TRBJ2-6 . . TRBV7-6 TGTGCCAGCAGCTTAGCTTACTCTGGGGCCAACGTCCTGACTTTC CASSLAYSGANVLTF
TRBJ2-1 . . TRBV18 TGTGCCAGCTCACAGGTTTCAGTGGGCCCGCAGTTCTTC CASSQVSVGPQFF
TRBJ1-5 . once TRBV19 TGTGCCAGTAGTATGGATCCGGGAATAAGGAATCAGCCCCAGCATTTT CASSMDPGIRNQPQHF
TRBJ2-7 . . TRBV18 TGTGCCAGCTCACCAGATGACAGACGGGAGCAGTACTTC CASSPDDRREQYF
TRBJ1-1 . . TRBV6-8 TGTGCCAGCAGTTCCATAGACCGATTGAACACTGAAGCTTTCTTT CASSSIDRLNTEAFF
TRBJ1-4 . . TRBV1 TGCGCCAGCAGCCAAGTCCACCCTCCGGGGGGCCGAGGGGGAGCAACTAATGAAAAACTGTTTTTT CASSQVHPPGGRGGATNEKLFF
TRBJ1-1 . . TRBV6-8 TGTGCCAGCAGTCCCTCGGGGGCGAGGAACACTGAAGCTTTCTTT CASSPSGARNTEAFF
TRBJ1-1 TRBD1 . TRBV29-1 TGCAGCGCCGTGACAGGGGTTTACACTGAAGCTTTCTTT CSAVTGVYTEAFF
TRBJ2-2 . . TRBV7-6 TGTGCCAGCAGCTTAAGGGACGGGGACACCGGGGAGCTGTTTTTT CASSLRDGDTGELFF
TRBJ1-6 . . TRBV16 TGTGCCAGCAGCCAATCGGGCTCGGGAGGGGACTCACCCCTCCACTTT CASSQSGSGGDSPLHF
TRBJ1-6 . . TRBV18 TGTGCCAGCTCTCCGGAATCAGCTATTTCGGATTCACCCCTCCACTTT CASSPESAISDSPLHF
TRBJ1-6 . . TRBV1 TGCGCCAGCAGCCAAGATGCCTCCTATAATTCACCCCTCCACTTT CASSQDASYNSPLHF
TRBJ2-7 TRBD1 . TRBV18 TGTGCCAGCTCATATGGGACAGCTTCCTATTACGAGCAGTACTTC CASSYGTASYYEQYF
TRBJ2-1 . . TRBV12-2 TGTGCCATCGCTGGCCTGGGGGAGTACCTTGGTGAGCAGTTCTTC CAIAGLGEYLGEQFF
TRBJ1-2 . once TRBV6-8 TGTGCCAGCAGTTACTCCCGGGACGGGCCTGATGGCTACACCTTC CASSYSRDGPDGYTF
TRBJ1-2 . once TRBV11-3 TGTGCCAGCAGCCAAGCCCTTGGGGGGAACTATGGCTACACCTTC CASSQALGGNYGYTF
TRBJ1-1 . few TRBV6-8 TGTGCCAGCGGATCAGAGTTCCCAGGGGTGGGGAACACTGAAGCTTTCTTT CASGSEFPGVGNTEAFF
TRBJ1-2 . . TRBV7-6 TGTGCCAGCAGCTTGGGAAGAAGGAACTATGGCTACACCTTC CASSLGRRNYGYTF
TRBJ2-1 TRBD2 few TRBV6-8 TGTGCCAGCAGTCCCCTAGCGGGAGGCTCCTACAATGAGCAGTTCTTC CASSPLAGGSYNEQFF
TRBJ2-7 . . TRBV14 TGTGCCAGCAGCCAAGGACGCCAATTTTATGAGCAGTACTTC CASSQGRQFYEQYF
TRBJ2-5 TRBD2 . TRBV28 TGTGCCAGCAGTTTCCGGGGGGTTCTTGAGACCCAGTACTTC CASSFRGVLETQYF
TRBJ2-7 . . TRBV6-7 TGTGCCACCTTCAGGGTCCACGAGCAGTACTTC CATFRVHEQYF
TRBJ2-5 TRBD2 . TRBV28 TGTGCCAGCGCCCTACTGGGGACTAGCGTAGAGACCCAGTACTTC CASALLGTSVETQYF
TRBJ1-6 . . TRBV19 TGTGCCAGTAGTCCTAGCTCAGGGGACGGCTCACCCCTCCACTTT CASSPSSGDGSPLHF
TRBJ1-2 . . TRBV29-1 TGCAGCGTTGAAGAAAGAGACAGGAACTATGGCTACACCTTC CSVEERDRNYGYTF